Given below is one T cell receptor (beta chain) in context. This sample is drawn from a study of T-cell memory formation after mild COVID-19. V was pared by 2 bases and J by 4 bases, with 6 bases of the junction left unmatched. The CDR3 spans 15 residues. Via MiXCR, TCRdb re-called the 5' RACE reads, giving one row per CDR3 protein. This sample has fewer than 450,000 distinct CDR3 sequences, with 24% found just once. The receptor was derived from an adult woman who had mild COVID-19 (a few samples of this study predate the infection). Cell type and time point are not known. This chain uses TRBV12-3 or TRBV12-4 with TRBJ2-3; TRBD2 agrees at 7 bases. What was sequenced was PBMCs or a T cell subset sorted from them (not recorded which). For the CDR3, the DNA is TGTGCCAGCAGTTTAAGCTGGACTAGTTCAGATACGCAGTATTTT. Translation: CASSLSWTSSDTQYF.